This T cell receptor beta chain was recorded in a study of cytomegalovirus exposure and HLA in healthy donors. Trimming took 2 bases from V and 8 from J, leaving 18 bases between them. The CDR3 contains 15 residues. Germline V lookup: CDR1 MDHEN, CDR2 SYDVKM. PCR employed 60 Vbeta and 13 Jbeta primers. Clones were sequenced by immunoSEQ multiplex PCR, and TCRdb holds only the in-frame ones, with some missing. The sample lists about 160,000 clones; around 81% were seen once. The sequence was obtained from a woman aged 45-60 years in good health and CMV-seronegative. This chain uses TRBV28 with TRBJ1-2; a possible D gene is TRBD1 (6 bases). The source material was PBMCs. The CDR3 DNA reads TGTGCCAGCAGTTTACCCGGGACAAAGGTCAGGGGCTACACCTTC. Translating gives CASSLPGTKVRGYTF.